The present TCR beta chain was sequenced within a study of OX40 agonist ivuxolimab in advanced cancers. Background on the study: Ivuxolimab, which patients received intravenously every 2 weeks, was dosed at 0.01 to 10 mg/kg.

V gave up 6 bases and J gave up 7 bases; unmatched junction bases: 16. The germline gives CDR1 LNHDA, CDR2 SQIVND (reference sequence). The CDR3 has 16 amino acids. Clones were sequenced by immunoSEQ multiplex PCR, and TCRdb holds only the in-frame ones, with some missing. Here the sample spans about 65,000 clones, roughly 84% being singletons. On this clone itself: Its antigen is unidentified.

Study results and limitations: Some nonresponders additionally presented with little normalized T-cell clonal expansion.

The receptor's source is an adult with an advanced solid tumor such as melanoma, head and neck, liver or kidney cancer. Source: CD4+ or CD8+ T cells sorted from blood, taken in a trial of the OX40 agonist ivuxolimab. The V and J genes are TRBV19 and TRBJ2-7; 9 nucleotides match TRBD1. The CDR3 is CASSPIGTGRNMEQYF. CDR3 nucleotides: TGTGCCAGTAGCCCTATAGGGACAGGGCGAAATATGGAGCAGTACTTC.